The T cell receptor (beta chain) under discussion was sequenced for a study of vaccination and CD4 T cells after COVID-19. Turning to the study itself: Sampling that followed vaccination took place a median approximately 76 days after dose two, within a range of 14 to 241.

The Oncomine TCR Beta short-read assay was applied to DNA of cultured CD4+ T cells. From the PCR reads, TCRdb called clonotypes with MiXCR, one entry per CDR3 protein. The sample has more than 9,000 distinct CDR3 sequences, around two fifths seen once. Concerning this clonotype itself: What it recognizes is unknown.

The treatment was: approximately nine-day PBMC culture with coronavirus spike peptide pools or control peptides (ViraFEST assay). First, ViraFEST expanded antigen-specific T cells with peptide pools, and next it sequenced the TCRs. The CDR3 loop spans 15 amino acids. CDR1 and CDR2 (germline): SGHRS, YFSETQ. Trimming left V 4 bases short and J 4 bases short, with 17 bases between. The sequencing sample was made of cultured CD4+ T cells from blood. The V and J genes are TRBV5-1 and TRBJ1-1, with no clear D. The origin of this receptor is a human donor with COVID-19. In nucleotides, the CDR3 is TGCGCCAGCAGCGAAAACGGCGGTTGGGGCACTGAAGCTTTCTTT. Its translation is CASSENGGWGTEAFF.